This TCR beta chain was captured in a study of T cells in localized non-small cell lung cancer (dated by TCRdb to 2020 to 2022). For the wider study: T cell repertoires of 236 early-stage NSCLC patients were analyzed, with tumors being compared against uninvolved tumor-adjacent lungs. The cohort comprised around 250 treatment-naïve NSCLC patients with resected, localized lung tumors. A mean age of around 66 years was recorded for the NSCLC patients, of whom around 140 were male and some 100 were female.

At diagnosis, tumor, uninvolved tumor-adjacent lung and peripheral blood were collected and then preserved as a mix of FFPE and fresh-frozen material. For TCR repertoire profiling, the blood samples were analyzed as peripheral blood mononuclear cells. For this clone: No antigen is known for it. Base qualities are not provided; no much larger clone lies one nucleotide away.

CDR1 and CDR2 are read off the germline V gene (reference sequence) as MNHNY and SVGAGI. The CDR3 spans 14 residues, from the cysteine through the phenylalanine. The retained sequence is limited to the CDR3, 42 bases, with the frame set at the first base. V loses 7 bases at its end and J loses 1 base; junction bases beyond the gene matches: 1. Overall study outcomes, separate from this receptor: A median of roughly 60 of the top 100 tumor clones were detected in paired uninvolved adjacent lung, and around 30 of these tumor clones were also found among the top 100 clones of the paired uninvolved adjacent lung. Uninvolved tumor-adjacent lung showed the highest T cell clonality, higher than tumor, which suggests more focused antigenic responses in the uninvolved tumor-adjacent lung. Because multi-region tumor sequencing was not done, intratumor heterogeneity could not be ruled out. Higher T cell density in blood was associated with longer overall survival, whereas higher clonality in adjacent lung was associated with shorter survival. Because the study design was exploratory, TCR variables were selected using unadjusted p-values without false-discovery rate correction.

TCR beta CDR3 regions were sequenced from DNA using the immunoSEQ Assay. Concerning the study's data processing: T cell density was computed as TCR beta template counts normalized to usable DNA estimated by amplifying housekeeping genes. The preseqR package was used to estimate richness by extrapolating to 400,000 templates for PBMC samples and to 120,000 templates for tissue samples. Clonality was defined by subtracting Pielou's evenness from one. Differential abundance testing on productive amino-acid clonotypes, with a minimum total count of 5 and an alpha of 0.1, was used to identify tissue-enriched TCRs. Repertoire overlap between compartments was quantified with the Jaccard Index and Morisita Overlap Index. GLIPH grouped TCR beta CDR3s together with public tetramer-defined viral CDR3s, and a viral motif had to include at least three viral sequences and also show V-gene enrichment. The table was pulled from immuneACCESS by TCRdb, which kept in-frame rearrangements only. Such tables lose some clones; where checked, under half of the loss comes from unresolved V genes, and the rest has no known cause. V, J and clone size are taken as reported in that table, and D and trimming were inferred from the DNA itself. Here the sample has around 20,000 clones; over 75% occur a single time. Together, the top ten hold more than 7.5% of the sample.

The sequence derives from a man aged 35 to 70 with stage I lung adenocarcinoma. The sequences come from peripheral blood, collected before any cancer treatment. The V gene is TRBV6-6 and the J gene is TRBJ2-6, with 7 bases matching TRBD1. For the CDR3, the sequence is CASMTGSGANVLTF. The nucleotide sequence reads TGTGCCAGCATGACAGGGTCTGGGGCCAACGTCCTGACTTTC.